A selection of T cell receptor beta chains follows, all from one sample in a study of CD8+CD57+ T cells in acquired aplastic anemia. TCRdb passed the reads through MiXCR, listing each CDR3 protein once. Here the sample spans about 470,000 distinct CDR3 sequences, about a third being singletons. Material: sorted CD4+, CD8+, or CD8+CD57+ T cells (not recorded which) from PBMCs. The receptors come from a human donor with aplastic anemia. Both conserved end residues are part of each CDR3. A D gene is named only where the DNA matches it firmly. Not all rows give a size; the values are once, few, many and, for expanded clones, a class.

clone size	V gene	J gene	D gene	CDR3 protein	CDR3 DNA
many	TRBV15	TRBJ1-2	-	CATSREGQGNYGYTF	TGTGCCACCAGCAGAGAAGGGCAGGGAAACTATGGCTACACCTTC
many	TRBV5-1	TRBJ1-6	-	CASSEGGGNSPLHF	TGCGCCAGCAGCGAAGGTGGGGGTAATTCACCCCTCCACTTT
many	TRBV29-1	TRBJ1-2	-	CSVEAGAISQGRGYTF	TGCAGCGTTGAAGCAGGAGCCATAAGCCAGGGACGTGGCTACACCTTC
many	TRBV7-9	TRBJ1-1	TRBD1	CASSRQGETEAFF	TGTGCCAGCAGCAGACAGGGAGAAACTGAAGCTTTCTTT
-	TRBV9	TRBJ1-3	-	CASSVDSRQGTIYF	TGTGCCAGCAGCGTCGATAGCAGGCAAGGGACCATATATTTT
many	TRBV20-1	TRBJ1-2	-	CSARDLARAYYGYTF	TGCAGTGCTAGAGATCTGGCCAGGGCGTACTATGGCTACACCTTC
few	TRBV7-9	TRBJ2-1	-	CASSQDLWNEQFF	TGTGCCAGCAGCCAAGATCTCTGGAATGAGCAGTTCTTC
few	TRBV27	TRBJ1-5	-	CASSLRRVSNQPQHF	TGTGCCAGCAGTTTACGCAGGGTTAGCAATCAGCCCCAGCATTTT
-	TRBV6-1	TRBJ2-7	-	CASSLLQFYEQYF	TGTGCCAGCAGTCTTCTACAGTTCTACGAGCAGTACTTC
-	TRBV14	TRBJ2-7	TRBD1	CASSLRTGELEEQYF	TGTGCCAGCAGCCTACGGACAGGGGAGTTGGAAGAGCAGTACTTC
many	TRBV7-6	TRBJ2-1	-	CASSLASYNEQFF	TGTGCCAGCAGCTTAGCCTCCTACAATGAGCAGTTCTTC
-	TRBV10-3	TRBJ1-6	-	CAISSGTVYNSPLHF	TGTGCCATCAGTAGCGGGACTGTTTATAATTCACCCCTCCACTTT
few	TRBV6-1	TRBJ2-7	-	CAAGAPYEQYF	TGTGCCGCGGGCGCACCCTACGAGCAGTACTTC
-	TRBV15	TRBJ2-1	TRBD2	CATSRDVSGSASYNGQFF	TGTGCCACCAGCAGAGATGTTAGCGGGAGTGCTTCCTACAATGGGCAGTTCTTC
few	TRBV7-9	TRBJ1-1	TRBD1	CASSFSGQGITEAFF	TGTGCCAGCAGCTTTTCCGGACAGGGGATTACTGAAGCTTTCTTT
few	TRBV2	TRBJ1-1	-	CASSGRLTEAFF	TGTGCCAGCAGTGGACGGCTCACTGAAGCTTTCTTT
many	TRBV7-7	TRBJ1-1	-	CASSSTENTEAFF	TGTGCTAGCAGCTCGACAGAGAACACTGAAGCTTTCTTT
-	TRBV6-1	TRBJ2-7	-	CASSGQNEGYEQYF	TGTGCCAGCAGCGGGCAGAACGAAGGGTACGAGCAGTACTTC
many	TRBV20-1	TRBJ2-2	TRBD1	CSASRPGRGHSGELFF	TGCAGTGCTAGTAGACCCGGCAGGGGGCATTCAGGGGAGCTGTTTTTT
few	TRBV7-3	TRBJ1-2	TRBD1	CASSPGDRGDYYGYTF	TGTGCCAGCAGCCCTGGTGACAGGGGGGACTACTATGGCTACACCTTC
-	TRBV20-1	TRBJ1-5	-	CSARRGANQPQHF	TGCAGTGCTAGGAGGGGCGCTAATCAGCCCCAGCATTTT
-	TRBV10-3	TRBJ1-1	-	CASSTERTDTEALF	TGTGCCAGCAGCACCGAACGGACAGACACTGAAGCTCTCTTT
-	TRBV27	TRBJ1-1	-	CASSVDRTNTEAFF	TGTGCCAGCAGTGTAGACAGGACGAACACTGAAGCTTTCTTT
-	TRBV10-3	TRBJ2-3	TRBD2	CASSEGIAGGTDTQYF	TGTGCCAGCAGTGAGGGGATAGCGGGGGGCACAGATACGCAGTATTTT
-	TRBV10-3	TRBJ1-4	-	CASTGTNEKLFF	TGTGCCAGCACCGGGACTAATGAAAAACTGTTTTTT
-	TRBV20-1	TRBJ1-5	-	CSARAGGEAGLSNQPQHF	TGCAGTGCTAGAGCTGGGGGTGAGGCGGGCCTTAGCAATCAGCCCCAGCATTTT
-	TRBV5-6	TRBJ1-1	-	CASSLIGLRGNTEAFF	TGTGCCAGCAGCTTGATCGGGTTGCGGGGGAACACTGAAGCTTTCTTT
few	TRBV2	TRBJ2-1	-	CDTGRRKDEQFF	TGTGACACCGGACGGAGAAAGGATGAGCAGTTCTTC
many	TRBV7-6	TRBJ2-5	-	CASSLWDPDSEETQYF	TGTGCCAGCAGCTTATGGGACCCCGACAGCGAAGAGACCCAGTACTTC
-	TRBV6-5	TRBJ1-2	TRBD1	CASSYTSGGAVYGYTF	TGTGCCAGCAGTTACACCTCAGGGGGCGCAGTCTATGGCTACACCTTC
many	TRBV5-1	TRBJ1-2	-	CASSTALEGYGYTF	TGCGCCAGCAGCACCGCTCTTGAGGGCTATGGCTACACCTTC
many	TRBV7-2	TRBJ1-1	-	CASSLGVRMNTEAFF	TGTGCCAGCAGCTTAGGGGTTAGGATGAACACTGAAGCTTTCTTT
-	TRBV20-1	TRBJ2-5	-	CSARHSLSWYQETQYF	TGCAGTGCTAGACACTCCCTTAGCTGGTACCAAGAGACCCAGTACTTC
-	TRBV10-3	TRBJ1-6	-	CAISDGGGSNSPLHF	TGTGCCATCAGTGACGGGGGGGGGAGTAATTCACCCCTCCACTTT
once	TRBV15	TRBJ2-6	TRBD1	CASSGQDTGANVLTF	TGTGCCAGCAGCGGACAGGACACTGGGGCCAACGTCCTGACTTTC
many	TRBV7-8	TRBJ1-4	TRBD1	CASSLQGASEKLFF	TGTGCCAGCAGCTTACAGGGGGCTAGCGAAAAACTGTTTTTT
-	TRBV12-3/TRBV12-4	TRBJ1-5	-	CASSLRSSVPVAQHF	TGTGCCAGCAGTTTACGTTCATCCGTCCCGGTTGCCCAGCATTTT
many	TRBV7-2	TRBJ2-7	-	CASSFGGGIGEQYF	TGTGCCAGCAGCTTCGGAGGGGGTATCGGCGAGCAGTACTTC
many	TRBV20-1	TRBJ2-7	TRBD1	CSARTGLGYEQYF	TGCAGTGCTAGGACAGGGTTGGGGTACGAGCAGTACTTC
few	TRBV7-9	TRBJ1-4	-	CASSLEGLKLFF	TGTGCCAGCAGCTTAGAGGGACTTAAACTGTTTTTT
few	TRBV7-7	TRBJ1-4	TRBD1	CANRTGRPYRHEKLFF	TGTGCTAACAGGACAGGCCGGCCATATAGACATGAAAAACTGTTTTTT
many	TRBV7-2	TRBJ2-3	-	CASSLTTADTQYF	TGTGCCAGCAGCCTCACGACAGCAGATACGCAGTATTTT
few	TRBV20-1	TRBJ1-2	-	CSARYIVTGYTF	TGCAGTGCTAGGTACATAGTTACTGGCTACACCTTC
-	TRBV28	TRBJ1-1	TRBD1	CASRPRQGLGNTEAFF	TGTGCCAGCAGACCTCGACAGGGATTAGGGAACACTGAAGCTTTCTTT
many	TRBV7-8	TRBJ1-5	-	CASSSSVLQARNQPQHF	TGTGCCAGCAGCTCATCAGTCCTTCAGGCACGCAATCAGCCCCAGCATTTT